The 29 T cell receptor beta chains given below trace back to one sample, sequenced in a study of T cell responses to AZD1222 COVID-19 vaccine. Here immunoSEQ multiplex PCR was the method, and the copy in TCRdb shows in-frame clones only, minus some. The sample lists roughly 70,000 clones, 83% occurring once. Specimen: peripheral blood, collected 28 days after the second AZD1222 dose. The receptor set was obtained from an adult who received the AZD1222 COVID-19 vaccine.

The chain combines TRBV3-1 (or the pseudogene TRBV3-2) with TRBJ1-1; tentative D call: TRBD1 (6 bases). This CDR3 region has 16 residues. Trimming took off 1 base at V and 7 bases at J, with 19 bases between the two ends. The germline CDR1 and CDR2 sequences are LGHDT and YNNKEL (reference sequence). CDR3 loop: CASSQAMGRGQLEAFF. CDR3 DNA sequence: TGTGCCAGCAGCCAAGCGATGGGCCGGGGGCAGCTTGAAGCTTTCTTT.

J is TRBJ1-4 and V is TRBV10-3; 7 bases fit TRBD1. V was clipped by 10 bases and J by 3 bases; unmatched bases: 14. The CDR3 is made up of 16 amino acids. Per the germline V gene, CDR1 is ENHRY and CDR2 is SYGVKD. The CDR3 region is CATSERGRGANEKLFF. The CDR3 DNA follows: TGTGCCACCTCCGAGAGGGGGCGCGGGGCTAATGAAAAACTGTTTTTT.

The chain is built from TRBV2 and TRBJ2-3; D possibly corresponds to TRBD1 (6 bases). Germline V gene sequence: CDR1 SNHLY, CDR2 FYNNEI. The CDR3 is made up of 16 amino acids. The V end lost 7 bases, the J end lost 0 bases, and 17 bases lay between the germline ends. CDR3 nucleotides: TGTGCCAGCACCGAATGGGGGACACCTAGCACAGATACGCAGTATTTT. Amino acid sequence: CASTEWGTPSTDTQYF. The variable domain in full, completed from reference TRBV2 and TRBJ2-3, reads EPEVTQTPSHQVTQMGQEVILRCVPISNHLYFYWYRQILGQKVEFLVSFYNNEISEKSEIFDDQFSVERPDGSNFTLKIRSTKLEDSAMYFCASTEWGTPSTDTQYFGPGTRLTVL.

This chain links TRBV7-9 with TRBJ1-2, with TRBD1 matching over 8 bases. J was trimmed by 4 bases and V by 5 bases; bases with no gene match: 9. This CDR3 contains 15 residues. Germline V gives CDR1 SEHNR, CDR2 FQNEAQ (reference sequence). CDR3 protein: CASSPPGQVSYGYTF. DNA for the CDR3: TGTGCCAGCAGCCCACCGGGACAGGTGTCCTATGGCTACACCTTC.

V is TRBV9 and J is TRBJ2-1, with D maybe TRBD1 (6 bases). Trimming removed 4 bases at V and 9 bases at J, with 11 bases between. This CDR3 contains 12 residues. Germline V lookup: CDR1 SGDLS, CDR2 YYNGEE. CDR3 nucleotide sequence: TGTGCCAGCAGCCCCCGGGACATTGAGCAGTTCTTC. This codes for CASSPRDIEQFF.

The V call is TRBV19, the J call TRBJ2-7, with 7 bases matching TRBD1. J lost 1 base, V lost 8 bases, and 5 bases had no gene match. The CDR3 has 13 amino acids. The germline V gene has CDR1 LNHDA and CDR2 SQIVND (reference sequence). CDR3 nucleotide sequence: TGTGCCAGTCGGGACAGAATTTCCTACGAGCAGTACTTC. Protein product: CASRDRISYEQYF.

This chain joins TRBV4-3 and TRBJ1-2, with 7 bases that match TRBD1. The CDR3 has 17 residues. The V and J ends lost 3 bases and 0 bases, in that order; junction bases with no gene match: 10. Germline V gene lookup returns CDR1 LGHNA and CDR2 YSLEER. CDR3: CASSHGAKTGTNYGYTF. The CDR3, as DNA: TGCGCCAGCAGCCATGGCGCGAAGACAGGGACTAACTATGGCTACACCTTC.

This clone showed up just once. The chain links TRBV5-1 to TRBJ2-7; 7 nucleotides agree with TRBD1. V dropped 1 base and J dropped 0; count of bases not matched to a gene: 4. Per germline, CDR1 SGHRS and CDR2 YFSETQ. The CDR3 length is 15 residues. The CDR3 region has the DNA TGCGCCAGCAGCTTGAAAGGGACAGACTCCTACGAGCAGTACTTC. This gives the protein CASSLKGTDSYEQYF.

The gene calls are TRBV5-1 and TRBJ1-1, with 7 bases that match TRBD1. CDR3 length equals 15 residues. V gave up 4 bases and J gave up 3 bases; unmatched junction bases: 9. Germline CDR1 is SGHRS and CDR2 is YFSETQ. For the CDR3, the DNA is TGCGCCAGCAGCCTAAGAACGACAGGGTACACTGAAGCTTTCTTT. This encodes CASSLRTTGYTEAFF.

J is TRBJ1-6 and V is TRBV2; D is unclear. The CDR3 totals 11 residues. Per germline, CDR1 SNHLY and CDR2 FYNNEI. The V and J ends lost 6 bases and 7 bases respectively, with 4 bases between them. The DNA for the CDR3 is TGTGCCAGCAGCTCCAATTCACCCCTCCACTTT. This sequence encodes CASSSNSPLHF.

The rearrangement joins TRBV2 to TRBJ2-4; D unresolved. The V end was cut by 5 bases, the J end by 15 bases, with 17 bases between. The CDR3 contains 12 residues. Germline CDR1 is SNHLY and CDR2 is FYNNEI. CDR3 nucleotides: TGTGCCAGCAGTACAACGGGCTCCGGGCTGTACTTC. Translation: CASSTTGSGLYF.

The sample holds a few counts of this clone. The V gene is TRBV11-3, the J gene TRBJ2-5; TRBD1 matches at 7 bases. The trim removed 5 bases at V and 5 bases at J, leaving 5 bases unmatched. The CDR3 runs to 13 residues. Looked up from germline, CDR1 is SGHNT and CDR2 is YENEEA. The CDR3 region is CASSRDRVETQYF. CDR3 DNA: TGTGCCAGCAGCAGAGACAGGGTTGAGACCCAGTACTTC.

The genes are TRBV6-4 and TRBJ1-2; D is unclear. Germline loops: CDR1 MRHNA, CDR2 SNTAGT. The germline V and J ends were trimmed by 3 bases and 10 bases, with 15 bases remaining between them. CDR3 size: 13 residues. The DNA of the CDR3 is TGTGCCAGCAGTGAGCGGCAGAATTTGGCCTACACCTTC. Translated: CASSERQNLAYTF.

The chain is built from TRBV5-1 and TRBJ2-5, with D possibly matching TRBD2 (7 bases). The CDR3 is 13 amino acids. In germline, CDR1 is SGHRS, CDR2 YFSETQ. Trimming shortened V by 5 bases and J by 4 bases, and 12 bases separated the two germline ends. CDR3 DNA: TGCGCCAGCAGTGGGGGGGGCATAGAGACCCAGTACTTC. Translation gives CASSGGGIETQYF.

This clone is classed as medium-sized (0.01 to 0.1%). The chain joins TRBV7-6 to TRBJ1-2; maybe TRBD1 (6 bases). Germline values: CDR1 SGHVS, CDR2 FNYEAQ. Trimming removed 5 bases at V and 1 base at J, with 17 bases between. The CDR3 extends over 16 amino acids. CDR3 in DNA: TGTGCCAGCAGCGAGGACAGTGGGAACCGTAACTATGGCTACACCTTC. This codes for CASSEDSGNRNYGYTF.

The J gene is TRBJ2-2, the V gene TRBV3-1 (or the pseudogene TRBV3-2); D is uncertain. CDR3 length equals 14 residues. Trimming stripped 1 base from V and 4 bases from J, with 7 bases between. CDR1 is LGHDT and CDR2 is YNNKEL in the germline V gene (reference sequence). This chain's CDR3 is CASSQGDATGELFF. The CDR3 nucleotides read TGTGCCAGCAGCCAAGGTGATGCCACCGGGGAGCTGTTTTTT.

This chain joins TRBV27 and TRBJ2-1; D is perhaps TRBD2 (6 bases). The germline CDR1 and CDR2 sequences are MNHEY and SMNVEV (reference sequence). The CDR3 is 18 residues long. Deletions cut 2 bases from V and 2 bases from J, with 19 bases between. The CDR3 coding sequence is TGTGCCAGCAGTTTAGGCCCGCGGGGTTGGGCGGCCTACAATGAGCAGTTCTTC. Translation gives CASSLGPRGWAAYNEQFF.

The J gene is TRBJ1-1, the V gene TRBV29-1; D remains ambiguous. This CDR3 comprises 10 residues. From germline, CDR1 is SQVTM and CDR2 ANQGSEA. V lost 7 bases and J 1 base, leaving 4 bases between the germline ends. In DNA form, the CDR3 reads TGCAGCGGGGGGAACACTGAAGCTTTCTTT. As protein: CSGGNTEAFF.

CDR3 sequence (DNA): TGTGCCAGTAGTTCGCCCGGGACAGGGGTCGGCAATGAGCAGTTCTTC. Its protein product is CASSSPGTGVGNEQFF. The chain carries TRBV19 and TRBJ2-1; 10 nucleotides match TRBD1. The CDR3 is made up of 16 amino acids. The V gene's germline CDR1 is LNHDA and CDR2 SQIVND (reference sequence). V trimming: 5 bases; J trimming: 6 bases; junction bases outside the gene matches: 10.

The chain joins TRBV11-2 to TRBJ1-3, with TRBD1 matching 9 bases. J was trimmed by 3 bases and V by 8 bases; bases with no gene match: 5. CDR3 size: 14 residues. From germline, CDR1 is SGHAT and CDR2 FQNNGV. The CDR3 coding sequence is TGTGCCAGCCAACAGGGGGCGTATGGAAACACCATATATTTT. The encoded protein is CASQQGAYGNTIYF. Complete variable domain (other parts from reference TRBV11-2 and TRBJ1-3): EAGVAQSPRYKIIEKRQSVAFWCNPISGHATLYWYQQILGQGPKLLIQFQNNGVVDDSQLPKDRFSAERLKGVDSTLKIQPAKLEDSAVYLCASQQGAYGNTIYFGEGSWLTVV.

The J gene is TRBJ1-4, the V gene TRBV9; D ambiguous. The germline CDR1 and CDR2 sequences are SGDLS and YYNGEE. V gave up 3 bases and J gave up 4 bases, with 13 bases separating them. The CDR3 runs 15 residues. As DNA, the CDR3 is TGTGCCAGCAGCGACCGCGGAGAGAATAATGAAAAACTGTTTTTT. Amino acid sequence: CASSDRGENNEKLFF. Complete variable domain (other parts from reference TRBV9 and TRBJ1-4): DSGVTQTPKHLITATGQRVTLRCSPRSGDLSVYWYQQSLDQGLQFLIQYYNGEERAKGNILERFSAQQFPDLHSELNLSSLELGDSALYFCASSDRGENNEKLFFGSGTQLSVL.

The chain employs TRBV19 and TRBJ1-5; D unresolved. With 3 bases removed from V and 3 bases from J, the gap between germline ends came to 12 bases. Germline-derived CDR1 and CDR2 are LNHDA and SQIVND (reference sequence). The CDR3 covers 15 residues. CDR3 region: CASSMRRSPNQPQHF. The CDR3 DNA reads TGTGCCAGTAGTATGAGAAGGTCACCCAATCAGCCCCAGCATTTT.

The chain combines TRBV12-3 or TRBV12-4 with TRBJ1-2, with 8 bases lining up with TRBD1. The CDR3 extends over 13 amino acids. The ends lost 0 bases at V and 8 bases at J; junction bases unmatched: 2. The CDR3 DNA reads as TGTGCCAGCAGTTTAGCCAGGACAGGGGGCTACACCTTC. This sequence encodes CASSLARTGGYTF.

This chain connects TRBV14 to TRBJ1-6; no reliable D call. Germline V CDR1 and CDR2: SGHDN, FVKESK. CDR3 length: 13 residues. V was clipped by 0 bases and J by 11 bases, with 8 bases between them. The CDR3 here is CASSQDGRAPLHF. As DNA, the CDR3 is TGTGCCAGCAGCCAAGATGGAAGGGCACCCCTCCACTTT.

This clone was counted only a few times. The chain couples TRBV21-1 to TRBJ1-1. TRBV21-1 counts as a pseudogene. The CDR3 sequence is 12 residues long. The CDR3 DNA sequence: TGTGCCAGCAGCAAAGAGGGGAGAGAAGCTTTCTTT. This translates into CASSKEGREAFF.

The chain has TRBV28 and TRBJ1-5, with 10 bases lining up with TRBD1. The CDR3 consists of 16 residues. The germline CDR1 and CDR2 sequences are MDHEN and SYDVKM. Trimming took 8 bases from V and 0 from J; bases not matched to a gene: 7. The CDR3 coding sequence is TGTGCCAGCCTGACAGGGGGCCTTTATAGCAATCAGCCCCAGCATTTT. This codes for CASLTGGLYSNQPQHF. Complete variable domain (other parts from reference TRBV28 and TRBJ1-5): DVKVTQSSRYLVKRTGEKVFLECVQDMDHENMFWYRQDPGLGLRLIYFSYDVKMKEKGDIPEGYSVSREKKERFSLILESASTNQTSMYLCASLTGGLYSNQPQHFGDGTRLSIL.

V usage is TRBV2 and J usage is TRBJ1-6; tentatively, D is TRBD1 (5 bases). The germline V gene has CDR1 SNHLY and CDR2 FYNNEI. The V end was cut by 6 bases, the J end by 9 bases, with 15 bases between. This CDR3 spans 14 amino acids. CDR3: CASRGLQDASPLHF. The CDR3 coding sequence is TGTGCCAGCAGGGGGTTACAGGACGCTTCACCCCTCCACTTT.

The V gene is TRBV5-5, the J gene TRBJ2-7, with D possibly matching TRBD2 (5 bases). The CDR3 sequence is 14 residues long. Germline CDR1 SGHKS, CDR2 YYEKEE (reference sequence). Trimming left V 3 bases short and J 3 bases short, with 13 bases between. Here the CDR3 DNA reads TGTGCCAGCAGCTACCTCGGAGGATACTACGAGCAGTACTTC. Protein product: CASSYLGGYYEQYF.

This clone was recorded only once. This chain links TRBV18 with TRBJ2-6; possibly TRBD1 for D (6 bases). V was clipped by 3 bases and J by 0 bases, with 9 bases between them. Germline CDR1 and CDR2: KGHSH and LQKENI. The CDR3 loop spans 16 amino acids. The CDR3 DNA is TGTGCCAGCTCACCGCTACAGGGCTCTGGGGCCAACGTCCTGACTTTC. This gives the protein CASSPLQGSGANVLTF.